The clone carrying this TCR beta chain showed up just a few times. This record comes from a study of blood T cell repertoires in COVID-19. Looking at the study overall: The origin of the acute and convalescent COVID-19 samples was the United States, Italy and Spain.

Only in-frame clones appear in the TCRdb table, and some are missing; sequencing was by immunoSEQ multiplex PCR. Here the sample spans approximately 300,000 clones, roughly nine tenths being singletons. Germline values: CDR1 MNHEY, CDR2 SVGEGT. The J segment lost 2 bases and the V segment lost 2 bases, leaving 2 bases of the junction unmatched. The CDR3 is made up of 15 amino acids. The gene calls are TRBV6-2 or TRBV6-3 and TRBJ2-1; 8 nucleotides match TRBD2. The origin of this receptor is a woman aged 50 to 60 who had recovered from COVID-19. Specimen: peripheral blood. The DNA for the CDR3 is TGTGCCAGCAGTTACACTAGCGGAGCCTACAATGAGCAGTTCTTC. Protein product: CASSYTSGAYNEQFF.